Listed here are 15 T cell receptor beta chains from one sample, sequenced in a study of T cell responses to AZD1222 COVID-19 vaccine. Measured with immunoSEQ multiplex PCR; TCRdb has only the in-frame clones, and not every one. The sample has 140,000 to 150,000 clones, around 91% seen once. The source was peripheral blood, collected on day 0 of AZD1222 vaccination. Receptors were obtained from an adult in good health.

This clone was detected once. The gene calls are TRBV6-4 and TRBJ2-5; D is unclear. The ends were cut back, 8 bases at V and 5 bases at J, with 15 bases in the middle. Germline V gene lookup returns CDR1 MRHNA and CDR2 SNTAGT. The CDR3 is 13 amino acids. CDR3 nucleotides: TGTGCCAGCTCTAAATCGGGTGGGGAGACCCAGTACTTC. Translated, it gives CASSKSGGETQYF.

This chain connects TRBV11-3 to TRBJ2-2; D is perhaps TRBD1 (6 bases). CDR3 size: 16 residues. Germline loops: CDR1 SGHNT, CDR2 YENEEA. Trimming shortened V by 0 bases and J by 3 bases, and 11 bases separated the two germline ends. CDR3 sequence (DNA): TGTGCCAGCAGCTTAGACCGGACAGATCACACCGGGGAGCTGTTTTTT. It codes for CASSLDRTDHTGELFF.

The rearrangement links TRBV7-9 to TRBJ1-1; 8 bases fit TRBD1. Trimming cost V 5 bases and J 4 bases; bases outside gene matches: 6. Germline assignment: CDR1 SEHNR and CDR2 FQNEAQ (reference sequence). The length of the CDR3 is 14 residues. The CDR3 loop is CASSHGDRLTEAFF. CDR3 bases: TGTGCCAGCAGCCACGGGGACAGGCTCACTGAAGCTTTCTTT.

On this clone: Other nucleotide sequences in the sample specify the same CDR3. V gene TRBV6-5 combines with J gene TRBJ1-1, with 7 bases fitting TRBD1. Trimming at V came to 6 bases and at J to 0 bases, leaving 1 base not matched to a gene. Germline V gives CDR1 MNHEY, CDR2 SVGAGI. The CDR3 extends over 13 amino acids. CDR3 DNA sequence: TGTGCCAGCAGACAGGGGCTGAACACTGAAGCTTTCTTT. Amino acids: CASRQGLNTEAFF.

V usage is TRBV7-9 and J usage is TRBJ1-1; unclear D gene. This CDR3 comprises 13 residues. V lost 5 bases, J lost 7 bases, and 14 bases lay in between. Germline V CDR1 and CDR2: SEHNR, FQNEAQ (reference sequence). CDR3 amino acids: CASSRGLNGEAFF. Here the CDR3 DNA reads TGTGCCAGCAGCCGAGGACTGAATGGTGAAGCTTTCTTT.

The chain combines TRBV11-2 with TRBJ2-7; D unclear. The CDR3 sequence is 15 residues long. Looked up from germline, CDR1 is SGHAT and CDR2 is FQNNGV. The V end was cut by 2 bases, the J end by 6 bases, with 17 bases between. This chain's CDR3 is CASSLLGSIIAEQYF. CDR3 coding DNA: TGTGCCAGCAGCTTATTAGGCTCGATCATCGCCGAGCAGTACTTC.

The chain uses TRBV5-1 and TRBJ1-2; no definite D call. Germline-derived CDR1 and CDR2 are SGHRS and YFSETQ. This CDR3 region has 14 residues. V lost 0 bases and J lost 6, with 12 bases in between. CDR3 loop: CASSLGGQGHGYTF. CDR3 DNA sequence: TGCGCCAGCAGCTTGGGAGGCCAAGGTCATGGCTACACCTTC.

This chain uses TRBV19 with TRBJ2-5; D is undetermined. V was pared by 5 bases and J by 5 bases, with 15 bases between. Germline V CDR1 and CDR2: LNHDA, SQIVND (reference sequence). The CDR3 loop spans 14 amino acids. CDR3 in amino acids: CASSFSRAAETQYF. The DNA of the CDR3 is TGTGCCAGTAGTTTTTCGCGCGCGGCCGAGACCCAGTACTTC.

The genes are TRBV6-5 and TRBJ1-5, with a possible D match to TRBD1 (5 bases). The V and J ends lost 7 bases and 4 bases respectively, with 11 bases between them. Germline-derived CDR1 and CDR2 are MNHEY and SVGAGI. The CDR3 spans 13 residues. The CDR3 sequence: CASTNNRNQPQHF. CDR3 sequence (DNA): TGTGCCAGCACTAACAACAGGAATCAGCCCCAGCATTTT.

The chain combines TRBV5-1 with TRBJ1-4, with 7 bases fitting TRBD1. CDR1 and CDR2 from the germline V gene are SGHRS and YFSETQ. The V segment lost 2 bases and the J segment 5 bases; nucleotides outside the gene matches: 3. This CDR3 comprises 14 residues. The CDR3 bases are TGCGCCAGCAGCTTAGGGACAGCCAATGAAAAACTGTTTTTT. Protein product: CASSLGTANEKLFF.

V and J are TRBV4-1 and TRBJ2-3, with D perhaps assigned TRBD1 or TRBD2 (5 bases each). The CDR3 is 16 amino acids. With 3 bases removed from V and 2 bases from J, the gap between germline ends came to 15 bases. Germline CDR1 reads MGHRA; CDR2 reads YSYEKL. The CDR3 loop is CASSHGSGRSTDTQYF. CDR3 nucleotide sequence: TGCGCCAGCAGCCACGGCTCGGGGCGATCCACAGATACGCAGTATTTT.

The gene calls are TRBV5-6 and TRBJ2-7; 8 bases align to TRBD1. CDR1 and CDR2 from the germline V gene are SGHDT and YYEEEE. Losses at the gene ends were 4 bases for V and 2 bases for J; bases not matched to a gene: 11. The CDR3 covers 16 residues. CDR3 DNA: TGTGCCAGCAGCCCCCTCGGACAGGGAACGACCTACGAGCAGTACTTC. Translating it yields CASSPLGQGTTYEQYF. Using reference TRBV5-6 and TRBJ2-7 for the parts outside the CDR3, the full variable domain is DAGVTQSPTHLIKTRGQQVTLRCSPKSGHDTVSWYQQALGQGPQFIFQYYEEEERQRGNFPDRFSGHQFPNYSSELNVNALLLGDSALYLCASSPLGQGTTYEQYFGPGTRLTVT.

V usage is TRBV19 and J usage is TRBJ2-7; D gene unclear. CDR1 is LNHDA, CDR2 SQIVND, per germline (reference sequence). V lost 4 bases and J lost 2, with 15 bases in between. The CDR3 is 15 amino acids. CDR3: CASSTAPGRPYEQYF. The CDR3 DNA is TGTGCCAGTAGTACCGCGCCTGGTCGCCCCTACGAGCAGTACTTC.

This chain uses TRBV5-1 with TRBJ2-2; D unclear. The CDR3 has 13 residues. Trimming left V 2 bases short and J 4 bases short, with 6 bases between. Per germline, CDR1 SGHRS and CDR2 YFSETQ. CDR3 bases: TGCGCCAGCAGCTTTATGGTCACCGGGGAGCTGTTTTTT. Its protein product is CASSFMVTGELFF.

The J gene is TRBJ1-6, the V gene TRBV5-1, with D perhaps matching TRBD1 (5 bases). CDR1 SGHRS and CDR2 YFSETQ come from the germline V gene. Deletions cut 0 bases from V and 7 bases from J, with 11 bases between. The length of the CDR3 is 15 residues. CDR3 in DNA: TGCGCCAGCAGCTTGGTTGCAGGGCCGAATTCACCCCTCCACTTT. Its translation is CASSLVAGPNSPLHF.